This passage covers 9 T cell receptor beta chains from one sample sequenced in a study of blood T cell repertoires in COVID-19. The assay was immunoSEQ multiplex PCR, and TCRdb's table has in-frame clones only and misses some. The data show about 120,000 clones, with 84% seen just once and nearly 4% held by the top ten. Sequenced sample: PBMCs or T cells enriched from blood (not recorded which). The origin of the receptors is a woman aged 25 to 39 who had recovered from COVID-19.

The chain joins TRBV7-8 to TRBJ2-3, with 8 bases aligning to TRBD1. Germline trimming cut 5 bases from V and 6 bases from J; bases unmatched to any gene: 16. The germline V gene encodes CDR1 SGHVS and CDR2 FQNEAQ. CDR3 size: 17 residues. The CDR3 spells CASSLHPGQATTDTQYF. The CDR3 nucleotides read TGTGCCAGCAGCCTACACCCGGGACAGGCCACCACCGATACGCAGTATTTT.

This clone has only one observation. The chain uses TRBV6-5 and TRBJ1-1; no definite D call. This CDR3 region has 15 residues. Looked up from germline, CDR1 is MNHEY and CDR2 is SVGAGI. Trimming took 7 bases from V and 4 from J, leaving 19 bases between them. CDR3 sequence reads: CASTPPKGGSTEAFF. DNA of the CDR3: TGTGCCAGCACCCCCCCGAAGGGAGGGAGCACTGAAGCTTTCTTT.

This clone has a single count. The chain uses TRBV27 and TRBJ1-4, with TRBD1 matching over 8 bases. Germline V gene lookup returns CDR1 MNHEY and CDR2 SMNVEV (reference sequence). The CDR3 has 15 amino acids. The V segment lost 2 bases and the J segment 7 bases; nucleotides outside the gene matches: 6. CDR3 coding DNA: TGTGCCAGCAGTTTAAGTGGACAGGGTAGTGAAAAACTGTTTTTT. This encodes CASSLSGQGSEKLFF.

The V gene is TRBV28, the J gene TRBJ1-5, with TRBD1 matching over 9 bases. V shed 4 bases, J shed 7 bases, and the junction held 2 bases outside the gene matches. CDR1 and CDR2 (germline): MDHEN, SYDVKM. There are 13 residues in the CDR3. CDR3 loop: CASSWDRAQPQHF. CDR3 nucleotide sequence: TGTGCCAGCAGTTGGGACAGGGCCCAGCCCCAGCATTTT.

CDR3 sequence (DNA): TGTGCCAGCACCTCCCGGGGCTCTGGAAACACCATATATTTT. Its protein is CASTSRGSGNTIYF. The chain joins TRBV28 to TRBJ1-3; D gene uncertain. With 7 bases removed from V and 0 bases from J, the gap between germline ends came to 10 bases. The germline CDR1 and CDR2 sequences are MDHEN and SYDVKM. This CDR3 has 14 amino acids. Variable domain in full (rest from reference TRBV28 and TRBJ1-3): DVKVTQSSRYLVKRTGEKVFLECVQDMDHENMFWYRQDPGLGLRLIYFSYDVKMKEKGDIPEGYSVSREKKERFSLILESASTNQTSMYLCASTSRGSGNTIYFGEGSWLTVV.

This clone was picked up one time. The chain carries TRBV12-3 or TRBV12-4 and TRBJ1-1, with D hard to call. Deletions cut 6 bases from V and 1 base from J, with 9 bases between. The CDR3 has 13 residues. CDR3: CASRPTRNTEAFF. The CDR3 nucleotides are TGTGCCAGCAGACCCACTAGGAACACTGAAGCTTTCTTT.

The chain links TRBV19 to TRBJ1-5; 8 nucleotides agree with TRBD1. Losses at the gene ends were 4 bases for V and 6 bases for J; bases not matched to a gene: 11. The CDR3 is 16 residues long. From germline, CDR1 is LNHDA and CDR2 SQIVND (reference sequence). The CDR3 region is CASSTLGTGVGQPQHF. The CDR3 bases are TGTGCCAGTAGTACACTGGGGACAGGCGTGGGTCAGCCCCAGCATTTT.

The rearrangement uses TRBV5-1 and TRBJ2-5, with TRBD2 matching 8 bases. V lost 0 bases and J lost 7; bases outside the gene matches: 8. CDR3 length equals 15 residues. The germline gives CDR1 SGHRS, CDR2 YFSETQ. The CDR3 here is CASSLAGGAGGTQYF. The CDR3 DNA reads as TGCGCCAGCAGCTTGGCCGGCGGGGCGGGAGGGACCCAGTACTTC.

This chain joins TRBV7-3 and TRBJ1-5; D not certain. This CDR3 has 13 residues. V was shortened by 0 bases and J by 6 bases, with 6 bases between the two germline ends. Germline V lookup: CDR1 SGHTA, CDR2 FQGTGA. The CDR3 loop reads CASSLTSGQPQHF. Written as DNA, the CDR3 is TGTGCCAGCAGCTTAACTAGTGGTCAGCCCCAGCATTTT. The full variable domain, rest sourced from reference TRBV7-3 and TRBJ1-5, is GAGVSQTPSNKVTEKGKYVELRCDPISGHTALYWYRQSLGQGPEFLIYFQGTGAADDSGLPNDRFFAVRPEGSVSTLKIQRTERGDSAVYLCASSLTSGQPQHFGDGTRLSIL.